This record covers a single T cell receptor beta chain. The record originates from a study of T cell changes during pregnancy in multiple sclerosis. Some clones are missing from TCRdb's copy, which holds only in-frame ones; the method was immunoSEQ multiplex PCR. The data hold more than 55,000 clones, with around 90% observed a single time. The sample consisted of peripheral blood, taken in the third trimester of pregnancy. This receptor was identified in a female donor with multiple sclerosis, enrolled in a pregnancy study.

The CDR3 region is CASSRLRGGRSKNYGYTF. For the CDR3, the DNA is TGTGCCAGCAGCCGACTAAGGGGGGGACGATCAAAAAACTATGGCTACACCTTC. V and J are TRBV2 and TRBJ1-2; perhaps TRBD1 as D (6 bases). Germline loops: CDR1 SNHLY, CDR2 FYNNEI. Trimming took 6 bases from V and 2 from J, leaving 25 bases between them. The length of the CDR3 is 18 residues.